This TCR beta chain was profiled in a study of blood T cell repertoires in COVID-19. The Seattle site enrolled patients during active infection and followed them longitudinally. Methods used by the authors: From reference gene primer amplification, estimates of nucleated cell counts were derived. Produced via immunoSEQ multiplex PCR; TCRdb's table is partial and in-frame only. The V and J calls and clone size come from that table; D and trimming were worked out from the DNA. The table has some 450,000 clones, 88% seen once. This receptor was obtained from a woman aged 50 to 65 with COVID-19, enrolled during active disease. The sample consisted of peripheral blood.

CDR3 nucleotides: TGTGCCAGCAACTACGACAGGGGAAACAATCAGCCCCAGCATTTT. It encodes CASNYDRGNNQPQHF. This chain links TRBV2 with TRBJ1-5; 8 nucleotides match TRBD1. The CDR3 totals 15 residues. V was clipped by 7 bases and J by 3 bases; unmatched bases: 8. Per germline, CDR1 SNHLY and CDR2 FYNNEI.